This T cell receptor (beta chain) was obtained from a study of T cell responses to AZD1222 COVID-19 vaccine. Germline values: CDR1 LGHDT, CDR2 YNNKEL (reference sequence). With 4 bases clipped from V and 4 bases from J, the junction kept 5 bases outside the gene matches. The CDR3 is 15 amino acids. Overall study findings and caveats: When two AZD1222 doses had been given, Spike-specific TCR breadth and depth rose. There were vaccine-associated CD4 TCRs across spike, dominant at 160-218 and 743-854. No day 14 peak samples; only post-peak repertoires were characterized.

A word on this clone: The antigen is unknown.

Repertoires were generated with immunoSEQ multiplex PCR, while TCRdb's copy carries only in-frame clones and drops some. The repertoire consists of 90,000 to 130,000 clones, with around 84% occurring once and the leading ten covering 3% to 3.5%. V is TRBV3-1 (or the pseudogene TRBV3-2) and J is TRBJ2-1; 9 bases align to TRBD2. This receptor was taken from an adult in good health. The sample in question was peripheral blood, obtained on day 0 of AZD1222 vaccination. The CDR3 loop is CASSPPAGGYNEQFF. The CDR3 coding sequence is TGTGCCAGCAGCCCCCCAGCGGGGGGTTACAATGAGCAGTTCTTC.